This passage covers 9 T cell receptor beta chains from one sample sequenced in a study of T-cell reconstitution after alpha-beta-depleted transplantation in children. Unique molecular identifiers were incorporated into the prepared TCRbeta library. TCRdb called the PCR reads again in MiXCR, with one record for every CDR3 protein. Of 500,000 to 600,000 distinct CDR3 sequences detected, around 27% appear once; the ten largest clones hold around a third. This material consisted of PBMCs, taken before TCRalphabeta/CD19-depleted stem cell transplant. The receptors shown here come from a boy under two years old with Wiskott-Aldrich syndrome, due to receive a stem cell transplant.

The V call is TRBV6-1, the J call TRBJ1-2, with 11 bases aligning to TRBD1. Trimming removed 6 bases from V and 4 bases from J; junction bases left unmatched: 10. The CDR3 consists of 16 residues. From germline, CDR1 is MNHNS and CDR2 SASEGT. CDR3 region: CASRMDRGRYGYGYTF. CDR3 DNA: TGTGCCAGCAGGATGGACAGGGGGCGATATGGCTATGGCTACACCTTC.

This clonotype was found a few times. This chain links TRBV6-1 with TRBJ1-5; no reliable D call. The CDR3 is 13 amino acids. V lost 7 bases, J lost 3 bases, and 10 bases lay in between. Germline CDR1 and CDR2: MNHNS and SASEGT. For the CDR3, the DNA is TGTGCCAGCACTCCGGGGTTCAATCAGCCCCAGCATTTT. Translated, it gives CASTPGFNQPQHF.

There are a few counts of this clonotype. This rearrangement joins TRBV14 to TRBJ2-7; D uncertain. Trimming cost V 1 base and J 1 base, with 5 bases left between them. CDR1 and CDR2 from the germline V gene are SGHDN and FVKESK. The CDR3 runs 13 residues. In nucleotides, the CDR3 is TGTGCCAGCAGCCAAGTCCGGTCCTACGAGCAGTACTTC. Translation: CASSQVRSYEQYF.

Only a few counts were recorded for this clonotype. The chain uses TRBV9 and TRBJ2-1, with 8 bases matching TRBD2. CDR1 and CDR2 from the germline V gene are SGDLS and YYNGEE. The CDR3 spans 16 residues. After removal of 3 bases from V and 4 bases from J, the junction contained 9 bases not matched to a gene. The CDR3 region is CASSEGTSGYYNEQFF. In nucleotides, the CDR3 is TGTGCCAGCAGCGAGGGAACTAGCGGATATTACAATGAGCAGTTCTTC.

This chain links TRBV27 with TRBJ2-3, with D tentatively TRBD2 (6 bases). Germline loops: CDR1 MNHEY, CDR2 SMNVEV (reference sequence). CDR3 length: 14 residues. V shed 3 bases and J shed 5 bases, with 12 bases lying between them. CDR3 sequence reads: CASSLEGLGDTQYF. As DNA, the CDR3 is TGTGCCAGCAGTTTGGAGGGTCTGGGAGATACGCAGTATTTT.

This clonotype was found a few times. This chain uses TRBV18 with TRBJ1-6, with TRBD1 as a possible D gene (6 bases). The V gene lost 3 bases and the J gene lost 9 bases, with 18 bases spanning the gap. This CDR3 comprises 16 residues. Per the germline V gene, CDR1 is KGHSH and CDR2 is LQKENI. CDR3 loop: CASSPSDRALGSPLHF. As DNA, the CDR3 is TGTGCCAGCTCACCTTCGGACAGAGCATTAGGTTCACCCCTCCACTTT.

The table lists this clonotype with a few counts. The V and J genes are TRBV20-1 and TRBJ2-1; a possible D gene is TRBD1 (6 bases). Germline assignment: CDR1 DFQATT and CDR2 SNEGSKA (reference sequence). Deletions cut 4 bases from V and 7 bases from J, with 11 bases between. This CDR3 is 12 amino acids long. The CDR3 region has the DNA TGCAGTGCTAACAGGGAAGGGAATGAGCAGTTCTTC. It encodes CSANREGNEQFF.

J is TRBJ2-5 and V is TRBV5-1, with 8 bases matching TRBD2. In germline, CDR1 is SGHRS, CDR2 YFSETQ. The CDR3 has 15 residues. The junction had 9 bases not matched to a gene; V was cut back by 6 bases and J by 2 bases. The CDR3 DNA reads TGCGCCAGCAAGGAAGCGGGAGTTCGGCAAGAGACCCAGTACTTC. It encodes CASKEAGVRQETQYF.

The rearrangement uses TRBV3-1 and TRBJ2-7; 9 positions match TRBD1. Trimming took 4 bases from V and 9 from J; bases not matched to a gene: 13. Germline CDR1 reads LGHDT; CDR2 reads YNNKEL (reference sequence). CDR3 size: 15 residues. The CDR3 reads CASSRRIGTGIAQYF. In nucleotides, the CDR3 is TGTGCCAGCAGCCGTAGGATTGGGACAGGGATCGCGCAGTACTTC.